A selection of T cell receptor beta chains follows, all from one sample in a study of T cells after yellow fever vaccination. TCRdb reprocessed the 5' RACE reads via MiXCR and lists one record per CDR3 protein. The sample shows under 600,000 distinct CDR3 sequences, 21% of them seen only once. The sample in question was PBMCs, obtained 20 to 25 days after the first yellow fever vaccination. Receptors originate from a man younger than 35 who received the YFV17D yellow fever vaccine. CDR3s include the opening cysteine and the closing phenylalanine or tryptophan. Each record gives: CDR3 length, J gene, V gene, clone size, D gene, CDR3 DNA, CDR3 protein. The D gene is left open where the match is weak. Rows may omit the clone size; those that give it use once, few, many or a size class.

19,TRBJ2-2,TRBV4-1,few,TRBD2,TGCGCCAGCACCCTTATGCCGGGACTAGCGGGGGGGCCTGCCGGGGAGCTGTTTTTT,CASTLMPGLAGGPAGELFF
12,TRBJ2-7,TRBV11-2,few,-,TGTGCCAGCACGGGACCGTCCTACGAGCAGTACTTC,CASTGPSYEQYF
16,TRBJ2-3,TRBV7-3,once,TRBD2,TGTGCCAGCAGCGACCCTAAAGCGGGGGTCGCAGATACGCAGTATTTT,CASSDPKAGVADTQYF
16,TRBJ2-3,TRBV5-1,few,TRBD2,TGCGCCAGCAGCCCCCTCATTAGCGGGGGCCCAGATACGCAGTATTTT,CASSPLISGGPDTQYF
16,TRBJ2-2,TRBV10-3,-,-,TGTGCCATCAGTGAGTCGGGGCGACCGAACACCGGGGAGCTGTTTTTT,CAISESGRPNTGELFF
13,TRBJ1-4,TRBV11-2,-,-,TGTGCCAGCACCCAGGTGGGGCCCGAAAAACTGTTTTTT,CASTQVGPEKLFF
14,TRBJ2-3,TRBV20-1,-,-,TGCAGTGCGGAGCGTGCGGGCCTGGGAGATACGCAGTATTTT,CSAERAGLGDTQYF
15,TRBJ1-3,TRBV20-1,few,TRBD1,TGCAGTGCTAGAGAGGCGACAGGGGCTGGAAACACCATATATTTT,CSAREATGAGNTIYF
11,TRBJ2-3,TRBV28,many,-,TGTGCCAGCAGTTGGGAGTATACGCAGTATTTT,CASSWEYTQYF
11,TRBJ1-1,TRBV7-2,many,-,TGTGCCAGCAGGAGGGGCACTGAAGCTTTCTTT,CASRRGTEAFF
14,TRBJ1-3,TRBV11-2,-,-,TGTGCCAGCACCCCCGGATTGATTGGAAACACCATATATTTT,CASTPGLIGNTIYF
13,TRBJ1-2,TRBV7-2,-,-,TGTGCCAGCAGCCCGACCGGGCTCTATGGCTACACCTTC,CASSPTGLYGYTF
17,TRBJ1-2,TRBV18,-,-,TGTGCCAGCTCACCCGCGTGGGGAGGTGCCACTGACTATGGCTACACCTTC,CASSPAWGGATDYGYTF
13,TRBJ2-3,TRBV10-3,-,-,TGTGCCATCAGTGAGCCCGGGGCCCATACGCAGTATTTT,CAISEPGAHTQYF
16,TRBJ2-7,TRBV7-8,-,TRBD1,TGTGCCAGCAGCCTCCCCCTGACAGGGGACCCCTACGAGCAGTACTTC,CASSLPLTGDPYEQYF
14,TRBJ2-7,TRBV5-5,few,-,TGTGCCAGCAGCCAGGCGGATATTTCCTACGAGCAGTACTTC,CASSQADISYEQYF
13,TRBJ2-7,TRBV6-1,once,-,TGTGCCAGCAGTCTGACTAGAACCCACGAGCAGTACTTC,CASSLTRTHEQYF
14,TRBJ2-4,TRBV19,-,TRBD1,TGTGCCAGTAGTCTACAGGGGGCGGGAAACATTCAGTACTTC,CASSLQGAGNIQYF
14,TRBJ2-2,TRBV7-8,-,-,TGTGCCAGCAGCTTAGGATCTGACACCGGGGAGCTGTTTTTT,CASSLGSDTGELFF
14,TRBJ1-3,TRBV7-2,-,TRBD1,TGTGCCAGCAGCCCACAGGGGCTAGTGGACACCATATATTTT,CASSPQGLVDTIYF
13,TRBJ1-5,TRBV5-1,many,-,TGTGCCAGCAGTTTAGGTGGGGATCAGCCCCAGCATTTT,CASSLGGDQPQHF
15,TRBJ1-4,TRBV7-9,-,-,TGTGCCAGCAGCTCAGGGGACCCCAGGAATGAAAAACTGTTTTTT,CASSSGDPRNEKLFF
13,TRBJ1-5,TRBV19,-,TRBD1,TGTGCCACAACTGACAGGGGCGTTCAGCCCCAGCATTTT,CATTDRGVQPQHF
14,TRBJ2-7,TRBV5-1,many,TRBD2,TGCGCCAGCTTCGAAGCGGGGCGGACCTACGAGCAGTACTTC,CASFEAGRTYEQYF
15,TRBJ2-1,TRBV20-1,-,TRBD2,TGCAGTGCTGGAGGGGCTAGCGGGGTCTACAATGAGCAGTTCTTC,CSAGGASGVYNEQFF
15,TRBJ2-3,TRBV4-3,few,TRBD2,TGCGCCAGCAGCGGGAGGGGCCCCCGCACGGATACGCAGTATTTT,CASSGRGPRTDTQYF
14,TRBJ2-7,TRBV18,-,-,TGTGCCAGCTCACCAAGGACACTCCAGTACGAGCAGTACTTC,CASSPRTLQYEQYF
14,TRBJ2-3,TRBV3-1,few,-,TGTGCCAGCAGCCAAGAAAGCTGGAGGAATACGCAGTATTTT,CASSQESWRNTQYF
15,TRBJ2-7,TRBV12-3/TRBV12-4,-,TRBD1,TGTGCCAGCAGTTCGGGGACAGTGCGGACCTACGAGCAGTACTTC,CASSSGTVRTYEQYF
18,TRBJ2-4,TRBV4-2,few,TRBD2,TGTGCCAGCAGCCAATCCCGACTAGCGGAGCTAGCCAAAAACATTCAGTACTTC,CASSQSRLAELAKNIQYF
15,TRBJ1-6,TRBV12-3/TRBV12-4,-,TRBD1,TGTGCCAGCAGTCCACATGACCAGGGGGGCTCACCCCTCCACTTT,CASSPHDQGGSPLHF
13,TRBJ2-5,TRBV27,few,-,TGTGCCAGCAGTTTCGTTAACCAAGAGACCCAGTACTTC,CASSFVNQETQYF
15,TRBJ1-5,TRBV27,-,-,TGTGCCAGCAGTCAAGGAGTGGGTAGCAATCAGCCCCAGCATTTT,CASSQGVGSNQPQHF
15,TRBJ1-2,TRBV4-1,few,-,TGCGCCAGCAGCCAACTCGGTACTGGAGGGATCGGCTACACCTTC,CASSQLGTGGIGYTF
12,TRBJ1-4,TRBV6-2/TRBV6-3,-,-,TGTGCCAGCAGTACGAGGGACCCGAGACTGTTTTTT,CASSTRDPRLFF
14,TRBJ1-1,TRBV7-2,-,-,TGTGCCAGCAGCTCTGCCGCGGGGGACACTGAAGCTTTCTTT,CASSSAAGDTEAFF
16,TRBJ2-3,TRBV9,-,-,TGTGCCAGCAAAAGGGGCCCTCCCTCCTCCCCAAATACGCAGTATTTT,CASKRGPPSSPNTQYF
14,TRBJ2-5,TRBV10-3,few,-,TGTGCCATCAGTGAGAGGCAGGGAAAAGAGACCCAGTACTTC,CAISERQGKETQYF
13,TRBJ1-1,TRBV20-1,-,-,TGCAGTGCAGGGGCCACAAAGAACACTGAAGCTTTCTTT,CSAGATKNTEAFF
18,TRBJ2-7,TRBV5-1,few,TRBD2,TGCGCCAGCAGCTTGGAGTCGAGGGCTAGCGGGCTCTTCTACGAGCAGTACTTC,CASSLESRASGLFYEQYF
16,TRBJ2-5,TRBV7-2,many,-,TGTGCCAGCAGTTTCCCTTACGCAGGGGGGAGAGAGACCCAGTACTTC,CASSFPYAGGRETQYF
13,TRBJ1-3,TRBV7-2,-,-,TGTGCCAGCAGCGTACAGGAGGGAAACACCATATATTTT,CASSVQEGNTIYF
14,TRBJ2-1,TRBV10-3,-,TRBD1,TGTGCCATCAGCAACGCCTTCAGGGGGAGTGAGCAGTTCTTC,CAISNAFRGSEQFF
15,TRBJ2-4,TRBV7-2,few,-,TGTGCCAGCAGCCCAGGTGGTGCAGGGGCGGACATTCAGTACTTC,CASSPGGAGADIQYF
13,TRBJ2-3,TRBV5-1,-,-,TGCGCCAGCGCCTTCTTGACCACAGATACGCAGTATTTT,CASAFLTTDTQYF
14,TRBJ1-5,TRBV5-1,-,-,TGCGCCAGCAGCGCGGCTGGGGGGGATCAGCCCCAGCATTTT,CASSAAGGDQPQHF
18,TRBJ2-1,TRBV10-2,few,TRBD2,TGCGCCAGCAGTGAGTTCCTAGCGGGGGGTAGGTCCTACAATGAGCAGTTCTTC,CASSEFLAGGRSYNEQFF
13,TRBJ1-1,TRBV12-3/TRBV12-4,few,-,TGTGCCAGCAGTTTAAGGGGGGTCACTGAAGCTTTCTTT,CASSLRGVTEAFF
14,TRBJ1-4,TRBV7-2,-,-,TGTGCCACCTCGGTAGGAGCAACTAATGAAAAACTGTTTTTT,CATSVGATNEKLFF
15,TRBJ2-2,TRBV7-2,-,-,TGTGCCAGCAGCGTGGACTCAGGACACACCGGGGAGCTGTTTTTT,CASSVDSGHTGELFF
15,TRBJ1-2,TRBV7-8,-,-,TGTGCCAGCAGCTTAGTTGGGGCTTGGGGCTATGGCTACACCTTC,CASSLVGAWGYGYTF